The rows below give T cell receptor beta chains drawn from one sample of a study of shared clonotypes between healthy human individuals. This table comes from immunoSEQ multiplex PCR, and its TCRdb copy is limited to in-frame clones, with some not included. In the table there are 550,000 to 700,000 clones, 60% to 75% of which are singletons. Sample: memory CD4+ T cells sorted from blood. Receptor source: a woman in her thirties in good health. Both conserved end residues are part of each CDR3. A D gene is named only where the DNA matches it firmly. Where a row states a size, it is once, few, many or the class of an expanded clone; other rows omit it.

v_gene,abundance,j_gene,d_gene,CDR3nt,CDR3aa
TRBV7-9,.,TRBJ1-3,.,TGTGCCAGCAGTCTCGGGCTAAGCTCTGGAAACACCATATATTTT,CASSLGLSSGNTIYF
TRBV11-3,.,TRBJ1-1,.,TGTGCCAGCAGCAAGACAGGTTTTCAAGCTTTCTTT,CASSKTGFQAFF
TRBV6-1,.,TRBJ1-1,.,TGTGCCAGCAGTGAATTGGGGAACACTGAAGCTTTCTTT,CASSELGNTEAFF
TRBV11-2,many,TRBJ2-3,TRBD2,TGTGCCAGCAGCCCCCGAGCGGGAGTGAAGACAGATACGCAGTATTTT,CASSPRAGVKTDTQYF
TRBV28,.,TRBJ1-5,TRBD1,TGTGCCAGCACGGACAGCGACAGGGTACAGCCCCAGCATTTT,CASTDSDRVQPQHF
TRBV29-1,.,TRBJ2-1,TRBD2,TGCAGCGTTGCGAGCGGGAGGGCCGTTGAGCAGTTCTTC,CSVASGRAVEQFF
TRBV5-1,.,TRBJ2-5,TRBD1,TGCGCCAGCAGCTACGGACAGGGTGAGACCCAGTACTTC,CASSYGQGETQYF
TRBV2,.,TRBJ2-5,.,TGTGCCAGCAGCAGAACTAGCAAAGAGACCCAGTACTTC,CASSRTSKETQYF
TRBV7-9,.,TRBJ2-1,TRBD2,TGTGCCAGCAGCTCCCCGTTTGACGGTGGGAGGGGCAATGAGCAGTTCTTC,CASSSPFDGGRGNEQFF
TRBV19,many,TRBJ1-3,.,TGTGCCAGTCTTAACAGGGCGTCCTCTGGAAACACCATATATTTT,CASLNRASSGNTIYF
TRBV5-4,.,TRBJ2-5,.,TGTGCCAGCAGCTTGTCCAGGCGTCAAGAGACCCAGTACTTC,CASSLSRRQETQYF
TRBV16,.,TRBJ2-2,TRBD1,TGTGCCAGCAGCCAGCAGGGACAGGGGAACACCGGGGAGCTGTTTTTT,CASSQQGQGNTGELFF
TRBV11-2,.,TRBJ1-1,.,TGTGCCAGCAGCTTATTATTCGGGACGAACAGTCCCCTGAACACTGAAGCTTTCTTT,CASSLLFGTNSPLNTEAFF
TRBV10-2,.,TRBJ2-5,.,TGCGCCAGCAGAACCTGGGTCAGCCAAGAGACCCAGTACTTC,CASRTWVSQETQYF
TRBV28,.,TRBJ1-5,TRBD1,TGTGCCAGCACGCAGGGGGCCAGGGGTCAGCCCCAGCATTTT,CASTQGARGQPQHF
TRBV14,few,TRBJ1-2,TRBD1,TGTGCCAGCAGCCAAGTTTTGGACAGGAGCTATGGCTACACCTTC,CASSQVLDRSYGYTF
TRBV6-5,.,TRBJ2-5,.,TGTGCCAGCAGTTACGACGGCCTTGTGGAGACCCAGTACTTC,CASSYDGLVETQYF
TRBV5-1,.,TRBJ2-7,TRBD1,TGCGCCAGCAGCTGGGGGACAGGGGGCAACGAGCAGTACTTC,CASSWGTGGNEQYF
TRBV5-1,.,TRBJ2-1,TRBD2,TGCGCCAGCAGCTTGGGGACTAGCTCCAATGAGCAGTTCTTC,CASSLGTSSNEQFF
TRBV5-5,.,TRBJ1-5,.,TGTGCCAGCAGCTTCTCAGCATATAGCAATCAGCCCCAGCATTTT,CASSFSAYSNQPQHF
TRBV2,.,TRBJ1-1,.,TGTGCCAGCATTGAGGAAAACACTGAAGCTTTCTTT,CASIEENTEAFF
TRBV5-1,few,TRBJ2-1,TRBD1,TGCGCCAGCAGCTCCGGGACAGGGGTGTTGGAGCAGTTCTTC,CASSSGTGVLEQFF
TRBV28,once,TRBJ2-4,TRBD1,TGTGCCAGCAGCCAAAACAGGGGCAACGGGGCCAAAAACATTCAGTACTTC,CASSQNRGNGAKNIQYF
TRBV2,.,TRBJ2-7,TRBD1,TGTGCCAGCAGTGACAACAGGGGATACTACGAGCAGTACTTC,CASSDNRGYYEQYF
TRBV18,few,TRBJ1-3,.,TGTGCCAGCTCACCGTACAGCGACTCTGGAAACACCATATATTTT,CASSPYSDSGNTIYF
TRBV5-1,.,TRBJ1-2,TRBD1,TGCGCCAGCAGCTTGGCGACAGGGGAGGGCTACACCTTC,CASSLATGEGYTF
TRBV6-5,.,TRBJ2-1,TRBD2,TGTGCCAGCGGTACTAGCGGGAGTTATGAGCAGTTCTTC,CASGTSGSYEQFF
TRBV5-1,.,TRBJ2-7,.,TGCGCCAGCAGCTTGGTCAATAACTACGAGCAGTACTTC,CASSLVNNYEQYF
TRBV19,few,TRBJ2-2,.,TGTGCCAGTAGTCAAGCGACAGACACCGGGGAGCTGTTTTTT,CASSQATDTGELFF
TRBV6-6,.,TRBJ1-1,.,TGTGCCAGCAGTTTTGCGACAGCCAACACTGAAGCTTTCTTT,CASSFATANTEAFF
TRBV2,.,TRBJ2-5,.,TGTGCCAGCACGGTGACCCAAGAGACCCAGTACTTC,CASTVTQETQYF
TRBV9,.,TRBJ1-5,.,TGTGCCAGCAGCGGCGGTGACGGTCAGCCCCAGCATTTT,CASSGGDGQPQHF
TRBV7-2,.,TRBJ1-1,.,TGTGCCAGCAGCTTCATGAGGGGGGGACCAGGGAACACTGAAGCTTTCTTT,CASSFMRGGPGNTEAFF
TRBV5-1,.,TRBJ1-1,.,TGCGCCAGCAGCTTGGTAGGGGCAGTGGCAATGAACACTGAAGCTTTCTTT,CASSLVGAVAMNTEAFF
TRBV11-1,.,TRBJ2-1,.,TGTGCCAGCAGACGCGGGCTGCGGGACAATGAGCAGTTCTTC,CASRRGLRDNEQFF
TRBV28,.,TRBJ1-1,.,TGTGCCAGCAGTTTGCCCAGGGGAAGGACTGAAGCTTTCTTT,CASSLPRGRTEAFF
TRBV25-1,.,TRBJ1-2,.,TGTGCCAGCAGTGAACAGGGACCCTATGGCTACACCTTC,CASSEQGPYGYTF
TRBV4-1,.,TRBJ1-4,TRBD1,TGCGCCAGCAGCCAGCCCAGGGGGCTCGGTGAAAAACTGTTTTTT,CASSQPRGLGEKLFF
TRBV5-1,.,TRBJ2-2,TRBD1,TGCGCCAGCAGGGAGGGACAGGTCACCGGGGAGCTGTTTTTT,CASREGQVTGELFF
TRBV6-5,.,TRBJ1-2,TRBD1,TGTGCCAGCAGTTACATGGACAGGGGTACCACGGCCGGCTACACCTTC,CASSYMDRGTTAGYTF
TRBV11-2,many,TRBJ2-7,.,TGTGCCAGCAGCTCTTTGGGGAGGGGGTCCCTTCCCTACGAGCAGTACTTC,CASSSLGRGSLPYEQYF
TRBV14,.,TRBJ2-1,TRBD2,TGTGCCAGCAGCCAAGGGGTAAAGCGGGAGATTTGGCACAATGAGCAGTTCTTC,CASSQGVKREIWHNEQFF
TRBV5-1,.,TRBJ2-7,TRBD2,TGCGCCAGCAGCTTGGTCCAGGGGGCTGGGACTAGCGGGAGGTACGAGCAGTACTTC,CASSLVQGAGTSGRYEQYF
TRBV6-5,.,TRBJ2-2,TRBD1,TGTGCCAGCAGGTCCCAGGGGGCGGACACCGGGGAGCTGTTTTTT,CASRSQGADTGELFF
TRBV6-4,once,TRBJ2-2,TRBD2,TGTGCCAGCAGTGACTCGACTAGCGACACCGGGGAGCTGTTTTTT,CASSDSTSDTGELFF
TRBV4-1,few,TRBJ2-7,.,TGCGCCAGCAGCATGGGGCCAGGGGGGGGATCCTACGAGCAGTACTTC,CASSMGPGGGSYEQYF
TRBV28,once,TRBJ2-7,TRBD1,TGTGCCAGCAACAGGGGGATTTACGAGCAGTACTTC,CASNRGIYEQYF
TRBV5-1,.,TRBJ1-2,TRBD1,TGCGCCAGCAGCTTGACCGGGACAGACTATGGCTACACCTTC,CASSLTGTDYGYTF
TRBV28,.,TRBJ1-2,TRBD1,TGTGCCAGCAGTTCGCCGGGACAGGGGGCGGAACGGGATGGCTACACCTTC,CASSSPGQGAERDGYTF
TRBV15,.,TRBJ2-1,.,TGTGCCACCAGCAGAGTGGGCGCCTCCGGCAATGAGCAGTTCTTC,CATSRVGASGNEQFF
TRBV13,few,TRBJ2-5,.,TGTGCCAGCAGCTTAGGCGGCTACCAAGAGACCCAGTACTTC,CASSLGGYQETQYF
TRBV27,.,TRBJ2-2,TRBD2,TGTGCCAGCACAGGGACTAGCGGCACCGGGGAGCTGTTTTTT,CASTGTSGTGELFF
TRBV2,.,TRBJ2-5,TRBD2,TGTGCCAGCAGGCCAGCGACTAGCGTACAGACCCAGTACTTC,CASRPATSVQTQYF
TRBV5-1,.,TRBJ1-3,.,TGCGCCAGCAGCCCGGGGACCGACTCTGGAAACACCATATATTTT,CASSPGTDSGNTIYF
TRBV7-2,.,TRBJ2-3,TRBD2,TGTGCCAGCAGCAGAGTAGCGGGGGGATACACAGATACGCAGTATTTT,CASSRVAGGYTDTQYF
TRBV29-1,.,TRBJ1-1,TRBD1,TGCAGCACTACGCCGGGACAGGGGGCCTTCACTGAAGCTTTCTTT,CSTTPGQGAFTEAFF
TRBV7-9,.,TRBJ2-3,TRBD2,TGTGCCAGCAGCCCAGCGGGAGCGGGGCCAGATACGCAGTATTTT,CASSPAGAGPDTQYF
TRBV5-4,.,TRBJ2-7,TRBD1,TGTGCCAGCAGCTGGTCAAGGTTGGGACAGGGGGGATCCTACGAGCAGTACTTC,CASSWSRLGQGGSYEQYF
TRBV6-6,.,TRBJ2-1,.,TGTGCCAGCAGCCCCCGGACTGGGTACAATGAGCAGTTCTTC,CASSPRTGYNEQFF